This T cell receptor (beta chain) was identified during a study of STAT5B mutations in CD4+ large granular lymphocyte leukemia. Broader study findings: CD4-sorted patient repertoires seemed more clonal than healthy CD4+ repertoires. The CD4+ versus CD8+ T-LGLL clonality difference may reflect limited sample size.

Sequencing was at survey level. The data were produced by immunoSEQ multiplex PCR, yet TCRdb's version contains in-frame clones alone and is incomplete. The sample holds under 25,000 clones, roughly 70% seen once. About this clone: The target antigen is unknown.

The V end lost 0 bases, the J end lost 7 bases, and 7 bases lay between the germline ends. This CDR3 region has 14 residues. Germline V gene lookup returns CDR1 LNHNV and CDR2 YYDKDF (reference sequence). Sequencing input: CD4+ T cells from blood buffy coats. The chain recombines TRBV15 with TRBJ1-6; D call uncertain. The clonotype originates from a human donor in good health. CDR3 residues: CATSRDLQNSPLHF. CDR3 sequence (DNA): TGTGCCACCAGCAGAGATCTCCAAAATTCACCCCTCCACTTT.